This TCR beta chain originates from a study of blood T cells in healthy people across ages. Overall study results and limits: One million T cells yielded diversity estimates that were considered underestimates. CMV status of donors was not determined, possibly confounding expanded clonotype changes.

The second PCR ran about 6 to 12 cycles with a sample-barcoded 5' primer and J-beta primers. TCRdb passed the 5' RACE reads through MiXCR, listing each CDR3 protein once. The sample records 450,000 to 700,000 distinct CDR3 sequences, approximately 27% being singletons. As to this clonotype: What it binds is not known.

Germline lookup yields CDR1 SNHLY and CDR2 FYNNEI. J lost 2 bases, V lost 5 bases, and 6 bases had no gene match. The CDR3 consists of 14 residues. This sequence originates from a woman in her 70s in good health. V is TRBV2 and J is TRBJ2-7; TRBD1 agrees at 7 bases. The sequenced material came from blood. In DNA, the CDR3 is TGTGCCAGCAGTAAGGGGGCTATCGCCTACGAGCAGTACTTC. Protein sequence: CASSKGAIAYEQYF.